Below are 20 T cell receptor beta chains sequenced from a single sample in a study of early T cells in non-severe SARS-CoV-2 infection. MiXCR, applied by TCRdb to the 5' RACE reads, yields one record per CDR3 protein. This sample has roughly 29,000 distinct CDR3 sequences, with roughly 5% found just once. Input material: whole blood. These receptors all stem from an adult who was a healthcare worker with PCR-confirmed SARS-CoV-2 infection or an uninfected control (not recorded which).

There are many counts of this clonotype. CDR3 nucleotide sequence: TGTGCCAGCAGTTTGGGGGAAGCTTTCTTT. The encoded protein is CASSLGEAFF. V usage is TRBV2 and J usage is TRBJ1-1; D not resolved. The CDR3 has 10 amino acids. CDR1 is SNHLY, CDR2 FYNNEI, per germline. V was clipped by 5 bases and J by 8 bases, with 6 bases between them.

Many counts were recorded for this clonotype. The rearrangement joins TRBV10-3 to TRBJ2-7; 10 bases are shared with TRBD1. The CDR3 consists of 14 residues. Germline V CDR1 and CDR2: ENHRY, SYGVKD. J was trimmed by 3 bases and V by 6 bases; bases with no gene match: 5. The CDR3 here is CAIRRDRGGYEQYF. The CDR3 region has the DNA TGTGCCATCAGGAGGGACAGGGGTGGCTACGAGCAGTACTTC.

Points on this clonotype: A read error may explain this, as a much larger clone is one base away. The CDR3 ends on some other residue instead of the conserved phenylalanine or tryptophan, so this is likely a read error. The chain combines TRBV10-2 with TRBJ2-7; no clear D. The germline CDR1 and CDR2 sequences are WSHSY and SAAADI. The CDR3 extends over 13 amino acids. With 0 bases removed from V and 6 bases from J, the gap between germline ends came to 9 bases. The CDR3 DNA reads TGCGCCAGCAGTGAGTCAGGACGGAGCGAGCAGTACTCC. Translated, it gives CASSESGRSEQYS.

The sample holds many counts of this clonotype. The gene calls are TRBV3-1 and TRBJ2-3, with no clear D. The germline V gene encodes CDR1 LGHDT and CDR2 YNNKEL (reference sequence). Trimming took 0 bases from V and 2 from J, leaving 9 bases between them. The CDR3 totals 15 residues. For the CDR3, the DNA is TGTGCCAGCAGCCAAGATCAGGAGTACACAGATACGCAGTATTTT. Amino acid sequence: CASSQDQEYTDTQYF.

This clonotype was picked up many times. The J gene is TRBJ2-7, the V gene TRBV7-9; 10 bases match TRBD1. Germline CDR1 SEHNR, CDR2 FQNEAQ (reference sequence). The CDR3 is 17 amino acids. J gave up 3 bases and V 5 bases, and 13 bases lay outside the gene matches. The CDR3 DNA reads TGTGCCAGCAGCAAAATCATGGCGGGACAGGGGTACTACGAGCAGTACTTC. The encoded protein is CASSKIMAGQGYYEQYF.

This clonotype has ten or more counts. This chain uses TRBV20-1 with TRBJ2-7; 14 nucleotides match TRBD2. Germline V CDR1 and CDR2: DFQATT, SNEGSKA (reference sequence). V shed 3 bases and J 5 bases; nucleotides not matched to a gene: 30. This CDR3 is 23 amino acids long. The CDR3: CSASSQGLAGASGVIGAWDEQYF. DNA for the CDR3: TGCAGTGCTAGCAGTCAGGGACTAGCGGGAGCGAGCGGCGTAATAGGTGCCTGGGACGAGCAGTACTTC.

The chain has TRBV28 and TRBJ2-3; D gene uncertain. V gave up 3 bases and J gave up 2 bases, with 6 bases separating them. CDR1 and CDR2 (germline): MDHEN, SYDVKM. This CDR3 has 13 amino acids. The CDR3 sequence: CASSLPNTDTQYF. In DNA form, the CDR3 reads TGTGCCAGCAGTTTGCCCAACACAGATACGCAGTATTTT.

This clonotype was counted at least ten times. The chain is built from TRBV13 and TRBJ2-6; D is unclear. V was pared by 6 bases and J by 1 base, with 10 bases between. The CDR3 spans 15 residues. CDR1 is PRHDT and CDR2 is FYEKMQ in the germline V gene (reference sequence). This chain's CDR3 is CASRWKGSGANVLTF. The CDR3, as DNA: TGTGCCAGCAGGTGGAAGGGATCTGGGGCCAACGTCCTGACTTTC.

This clonotype appeared many times. V is TRBV7-6 and J is TRBJ1-2, with D uncertain. This CDR3 is 13 amino acids long. Per the germline V gene, CDR1 is SGHVS and CDR2 is FNYEAQ. Trimming took 0 bases from V and 2 from J, leaving 4 bases between them. The DNA for the CDR3 is TGTGCCAGCAGCTTAGCAGAAAACTATGGCTACACCTTC. This codes for CASSLAENYGYTF.

This clonotype was seen many times. The chain is built from TRBV6-6 and TRBJ1-1, with D unresolved. The CDR3 runs 16 residues. CDR1 MNHNY and CDR2 SVGAGI come from the germline V gene (reference sequence). Trimming pared 0 bases from V and 7 bases from J, leaving 18 bases between. CDR3 DNA: TGTGCCAGCAGTTACTCTTCTGGCAGAACAAAGATTGAAGCTTTCTTT. Protein sequence: CASSYSSGRTKIEAFF.

This clonotype came up many times. J is TRBJ2-1 and V is TRBV4-2, with no clear D. Germline V gene lookup returns CDR1 LGHNA and CDR2 YNFKEQ. V gave up 0 bases and J gave up 0 bases, with 6 bases separating them. This CDR3 is 15 amino acids long. The CDR3 spells CASSQDQSSYNEQFF. For the CDR3, the DNA is TGTGCCAGCAGCCAAGATCAAAGCTCCTACAATGAGCAGTTCTTC.

In this sample, this clonotype turned up many times. CDR3 DNA: TGTGCCAGCAGCTCCGGACTAAATTACAATGAGCAGTTCTTC. Residues: CASSSGLNYNEQFF. The V call is TRBV9, the J call TRBJ2-1; a possible D gene is TRBD2 (6 bases). V gave up 4 bases and J gave up 4 bases, with 12 bases separating them. The length of the CDR3 is 14 residues. Germline V gene data show CDR1 as SGDLS and CDR2 as YYNGEE.

This clonotype has a count of ten or more. The chain recombines TRBV7-2 with TRBJ2-1, with D unresolved. The CDR3 length is 13 residues. Deletions cut 5 bases from V and 10 bases from J, with 15 bases between. Germline CDR1 reads SGHTA; CDR2 reads FQGNSA. In DNA, the CDR3 is TGTGCCAGCAGCACGGATGTGCCCGGAGAGCAGTTCTTC. The encoded protein is CASSTDVPGEQFF.

This clonotype turned up a few times. The genes are TRBV12-2 and TRBJ2-7. TRBV12-2 is given as a pseudogene. CDR3 length equals 14 residues. CDR3 bases: TGTGTAAGTCGCACCCGACCTGCAACCTACGAGCAGTACTTC. Its translation is CVSRTRPATYEQYF.

This clonotype was seen once. The V and J genes are TRBV20-1 and TRBJ1-1; D is undetermined. The CDR3 is 14 amino acids. V gave up 6 bases and J gave up 2 bases, with 16 bases separating them. CDR1 is DFQATT, CDR2 SNEGSKA, per germline (reference sequence). In DNA, the CDR3 is TGCAGTGCCCCGGGCGGCCCCCGAAACACTGAAGCTTTCTTT. This gives the protein CSAPGGPRNTEAFF.

This clonotype was recorded at least ten times. The V call is TRBV29-1, the J call TRBJ1-2; tentative D call: TRBD1 (5 bases). Germline V gives CDR1 SQVTM, CDR2 ANQGSEA. Trimming left V 3 bases short and J 7 bases short, with 12 bases between. The length of the CDR3 is 12 residues. The CDR3 loop reads CSVDQGRGGYTF. The DNA for the CDR3 is TGCAGCGTTGACCAGGGAAGAGGTGGCTACACCTTC.

This clonotype was seen at least ten times. V is TRBV11-2 and J is TRBJ1-3; D gene uncertain. V was cut by 11 bases and J by 0 bases, with 23 bases left in between. Germline CDR1 reads SGHAT; CDR2 reads FQNNGV. This CDR3 has 17 residues. In nucleotides, the CDR3 is TGTGCCTCAGCAGCCTACCCCCTGCGTCGCTCTGGAAACACCATATATTTT. It translates to CASAAYPLRRSGNTIYF.

This clonotype appeared a few times. The V and J genes are TRBV19 and TRBJ2-5; D is ambiguous. CDR1 and CDR2 (germline): LNHDA, SQIVND (reference sequence). The CDR3 spans 11 residues. V was clipped by 4 bases and J by 3 bases, with 3 bases between them. CDR3 DNA sequence: TGTGCCAGTAGTACCGAAGAGACCCAGTACTTC. Translated, it gives CASSTEETQYF.

Many counts were recorded for this clonotype. This rearrangement joins TRBV25-1 to TRBJ2-7; TRBD1 might be the D (5 bases). Trimming removed 1 base from V and 6 bases from J, with 13 bases in between. Germline V CDR1 and CDR2: MGHDK, SYGVNS. This CDR3 comprises 14 residues. The CDR3 region is CASSESAGWSEQYF. CDR3 nucleotide sequence: TGTGCCAGCAGTGAATCGGCAGGGTGGTCCGAGCAGTACTTC.

This clonotype has a count of ten or more. The chain employs TRBV20-1 and TRBJ2-1, with 8 bases lining up with TRBD1. V lost 6 bases, J lost 6 bases, and 7 bases stayed unmatched. Germline loops: CDR1 DFQATT, CDR2 SNEGSKA (reference sequence). There are 13 residues in the CDR3. The chain's CDR3 is CSAPRQGINEQFF. DNA of the CDR3: TGCAGTGCGCCCCGACAGGGGATCAATGAGCAGTTCTTC.